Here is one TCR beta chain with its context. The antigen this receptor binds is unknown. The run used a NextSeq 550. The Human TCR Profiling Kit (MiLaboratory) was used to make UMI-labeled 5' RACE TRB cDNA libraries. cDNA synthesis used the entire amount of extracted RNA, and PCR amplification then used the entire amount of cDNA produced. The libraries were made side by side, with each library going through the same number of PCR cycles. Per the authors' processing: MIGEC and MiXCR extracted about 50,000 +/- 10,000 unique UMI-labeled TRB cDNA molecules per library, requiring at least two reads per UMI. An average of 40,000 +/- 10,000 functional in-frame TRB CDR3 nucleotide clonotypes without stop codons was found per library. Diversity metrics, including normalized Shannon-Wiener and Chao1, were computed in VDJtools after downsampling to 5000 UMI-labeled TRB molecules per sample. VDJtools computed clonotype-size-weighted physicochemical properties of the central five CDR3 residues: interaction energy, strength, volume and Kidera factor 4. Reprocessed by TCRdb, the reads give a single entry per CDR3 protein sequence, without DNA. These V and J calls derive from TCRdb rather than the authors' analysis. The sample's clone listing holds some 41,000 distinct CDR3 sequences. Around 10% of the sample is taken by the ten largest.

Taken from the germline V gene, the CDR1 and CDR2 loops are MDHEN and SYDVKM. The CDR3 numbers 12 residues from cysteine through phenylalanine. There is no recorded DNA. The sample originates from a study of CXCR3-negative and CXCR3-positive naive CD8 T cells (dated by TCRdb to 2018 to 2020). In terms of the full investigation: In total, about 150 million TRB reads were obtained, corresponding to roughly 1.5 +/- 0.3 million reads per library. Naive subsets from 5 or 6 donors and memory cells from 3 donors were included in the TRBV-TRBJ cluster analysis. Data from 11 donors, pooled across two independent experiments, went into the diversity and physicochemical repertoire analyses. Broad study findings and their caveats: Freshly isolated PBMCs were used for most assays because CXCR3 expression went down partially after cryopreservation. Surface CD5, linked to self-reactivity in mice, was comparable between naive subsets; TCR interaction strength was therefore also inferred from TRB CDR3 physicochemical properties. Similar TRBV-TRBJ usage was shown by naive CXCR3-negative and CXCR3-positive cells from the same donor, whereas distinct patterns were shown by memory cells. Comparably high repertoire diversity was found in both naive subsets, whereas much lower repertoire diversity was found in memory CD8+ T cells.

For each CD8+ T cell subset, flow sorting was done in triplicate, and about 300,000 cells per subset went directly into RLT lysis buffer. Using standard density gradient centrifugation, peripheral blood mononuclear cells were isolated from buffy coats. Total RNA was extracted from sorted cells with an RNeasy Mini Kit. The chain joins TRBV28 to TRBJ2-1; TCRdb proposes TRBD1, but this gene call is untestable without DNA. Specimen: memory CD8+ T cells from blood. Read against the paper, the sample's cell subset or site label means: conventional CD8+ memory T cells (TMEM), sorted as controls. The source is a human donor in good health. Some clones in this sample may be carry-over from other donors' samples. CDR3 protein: CASSPGGPEQFF. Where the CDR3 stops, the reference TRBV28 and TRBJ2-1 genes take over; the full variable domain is DVKVTQSSRYLVKRTGEKVFLECVQDMDHENMFWYRQDPGLGLRLIYFSYDVKMKEKGDIPEGYSVSREKKERFSLILESASTNQTSMYLCASSPGGPEQFFGPGTRLTVL.